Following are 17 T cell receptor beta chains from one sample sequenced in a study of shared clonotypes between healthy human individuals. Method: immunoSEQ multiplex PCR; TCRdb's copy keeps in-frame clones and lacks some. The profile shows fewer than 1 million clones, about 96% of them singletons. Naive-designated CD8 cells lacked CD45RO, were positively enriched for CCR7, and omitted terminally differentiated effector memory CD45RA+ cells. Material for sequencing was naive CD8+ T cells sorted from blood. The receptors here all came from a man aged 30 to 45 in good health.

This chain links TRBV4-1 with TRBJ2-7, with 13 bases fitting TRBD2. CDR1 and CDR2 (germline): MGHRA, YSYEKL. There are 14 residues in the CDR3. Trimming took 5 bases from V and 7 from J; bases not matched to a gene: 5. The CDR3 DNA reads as TGCGCCAGCAGCTCTGGACTAGCGGGAGTTGAGCAGTACTTC. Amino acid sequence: CASSSGLAGVEQYF.

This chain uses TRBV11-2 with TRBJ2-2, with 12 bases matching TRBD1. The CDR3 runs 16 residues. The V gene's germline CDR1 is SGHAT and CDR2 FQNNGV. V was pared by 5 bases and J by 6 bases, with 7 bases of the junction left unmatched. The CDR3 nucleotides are TGTGCCAGCAGCCATCCGGGACAGGGGGCGGCCGGGGAGCTGTTTTTT. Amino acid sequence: CASSHPGQGAAGELFF.

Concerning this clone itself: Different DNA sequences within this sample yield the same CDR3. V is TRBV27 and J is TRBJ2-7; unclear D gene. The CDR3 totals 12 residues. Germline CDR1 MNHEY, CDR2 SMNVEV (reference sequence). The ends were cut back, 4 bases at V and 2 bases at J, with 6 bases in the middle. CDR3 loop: CASSSSTYEQYF. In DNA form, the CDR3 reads TGTGCCAGCAGTTCGAGTACCTACGAGCAGTACTTC.

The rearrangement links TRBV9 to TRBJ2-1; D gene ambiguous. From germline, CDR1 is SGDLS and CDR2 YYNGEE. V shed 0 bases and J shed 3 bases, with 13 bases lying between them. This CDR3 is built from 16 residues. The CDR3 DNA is TGTGCCAGCAGCGTAGGACCAACCGACGTCTACAATGAGCAGTTCTTC. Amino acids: CASSVGPTDVYNEQFF.

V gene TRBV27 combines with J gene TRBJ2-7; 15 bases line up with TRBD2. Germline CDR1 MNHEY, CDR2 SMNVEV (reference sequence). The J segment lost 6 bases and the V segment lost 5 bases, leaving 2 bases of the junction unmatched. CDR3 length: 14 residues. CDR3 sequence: CASSTGLAGGEQYF. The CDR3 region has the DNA TGTGCCAGCAGTACGGGACTAGCGGGAGGCGAGCAGTACTTC.

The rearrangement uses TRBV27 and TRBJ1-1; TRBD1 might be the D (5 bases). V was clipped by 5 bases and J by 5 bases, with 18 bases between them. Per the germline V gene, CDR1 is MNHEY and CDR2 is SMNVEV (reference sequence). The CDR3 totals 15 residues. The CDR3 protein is CASSPGAWGVTEAFF. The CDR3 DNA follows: TGTGCCAGCAGTCCCGGGGCATGGGGTGTAACTGAAGCTTTCTTT.

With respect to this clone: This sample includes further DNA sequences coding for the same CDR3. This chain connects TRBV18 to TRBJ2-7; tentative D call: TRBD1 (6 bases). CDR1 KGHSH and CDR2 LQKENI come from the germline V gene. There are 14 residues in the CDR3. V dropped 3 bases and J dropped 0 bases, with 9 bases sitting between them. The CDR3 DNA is TGTGCCAGCTCACCTCCGGACAGCTCCTACGAGCAGTACTTC. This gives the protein CASSPPDSSYEQYF.

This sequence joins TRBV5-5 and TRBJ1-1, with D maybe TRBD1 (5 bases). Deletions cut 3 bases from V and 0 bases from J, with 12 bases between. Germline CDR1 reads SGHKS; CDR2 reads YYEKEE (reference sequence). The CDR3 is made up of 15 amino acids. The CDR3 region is CASSSPPTVNTEAFF. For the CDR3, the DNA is TGTGCCAGCAGCTCTCCGCCGACAGTGAACACTGAAGCTTTCTTT.

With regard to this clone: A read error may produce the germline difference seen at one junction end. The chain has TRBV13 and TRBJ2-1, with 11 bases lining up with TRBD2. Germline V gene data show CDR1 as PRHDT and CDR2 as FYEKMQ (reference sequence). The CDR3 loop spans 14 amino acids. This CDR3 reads CASSPGTSGPERFF. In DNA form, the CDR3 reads TGTGCCAGCAGCCCCGGGACTAGCGGTCCTGAGCGGTTCTTC.

The CDR3: CASSLSGGTGSTGELFF. CDR3 nucleotide sequence: TGTGCCAGCAGTTTATCGGGCGGGACAGGGAGTACCGGGGAGCTGTTTTTT. The chain has TRBV27 and TRBJ2-2; 9 bases map to TRBD1. The V gene's germline CDR1 is MNHEY and CDR2 SMNVEV (reference sequence). This CDR3 has 17 residues. After removal of 0 bases from V and 5 bases from J, the junction contained 7 bases not matched to a gene.

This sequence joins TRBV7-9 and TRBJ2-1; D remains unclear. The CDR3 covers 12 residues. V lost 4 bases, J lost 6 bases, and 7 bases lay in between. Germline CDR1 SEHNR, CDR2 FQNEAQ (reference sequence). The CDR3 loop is CASSSDGNEQFF. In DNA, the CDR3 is TGTGCCAGCAGCTCGGACGGCAATGAGCAGTTCTTC. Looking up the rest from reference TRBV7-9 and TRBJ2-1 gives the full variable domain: DTGVSQNPRHKITKRGQNVTFRCDPISEHNRLYWYRQTLGQGPEFLTYFQNEAQLEKSRLLSDRFSAERPKGSFSTLEIQRTEQGDSAMYLCASSSDGNEQFFGPGTRLTVL.

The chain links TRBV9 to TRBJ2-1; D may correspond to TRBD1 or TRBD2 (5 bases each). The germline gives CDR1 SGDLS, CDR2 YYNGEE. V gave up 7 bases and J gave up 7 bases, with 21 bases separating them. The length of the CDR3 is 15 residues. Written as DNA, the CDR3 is TGTGCCAGCGGCCCGATCCGGGACCCACTTAATGAGCAGTTCTTC. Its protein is CASGPIRDPLNEQFF.

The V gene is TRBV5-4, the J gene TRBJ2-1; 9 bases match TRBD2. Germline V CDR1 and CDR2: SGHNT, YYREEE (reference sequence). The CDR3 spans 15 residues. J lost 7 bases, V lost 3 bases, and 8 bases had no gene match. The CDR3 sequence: CASSSLAGESNEQFF. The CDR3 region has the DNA TGTGCCAGCAGCTCGTTAGCGGGAGAATCTAATGAGCAGTTCTTC.

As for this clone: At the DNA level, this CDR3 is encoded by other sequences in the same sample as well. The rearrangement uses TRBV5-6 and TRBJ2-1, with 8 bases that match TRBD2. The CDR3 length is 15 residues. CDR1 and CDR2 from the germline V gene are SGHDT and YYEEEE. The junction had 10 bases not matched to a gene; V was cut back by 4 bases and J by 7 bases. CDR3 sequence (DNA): TGTGCCAGCAGCCCAGGACTAGCTGGGGGTAATGAGCAGTTCTTC. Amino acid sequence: CASSPGLAGGNEQFF.

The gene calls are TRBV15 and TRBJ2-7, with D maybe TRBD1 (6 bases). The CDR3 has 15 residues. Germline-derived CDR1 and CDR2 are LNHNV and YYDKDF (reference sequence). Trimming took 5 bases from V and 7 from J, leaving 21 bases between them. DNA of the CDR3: TGTGCCACCAGCGGAAGGACAGTCGGGAAATCGGAGCAGTACTTC. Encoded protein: CATSGRTVGKSEQYF.

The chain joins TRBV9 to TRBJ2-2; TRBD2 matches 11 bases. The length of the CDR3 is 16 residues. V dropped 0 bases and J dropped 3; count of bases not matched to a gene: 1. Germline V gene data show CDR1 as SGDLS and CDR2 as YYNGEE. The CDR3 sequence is CASSVALAGDTGELFF. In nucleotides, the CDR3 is TGTGCCAGCAGCGTAGCACTAGCGGGAGACACCGGGGAGCTGTTTTTT.

The CDR3 DNA sequence: TGTGCCAGCAGCTTTAAAAAGAGCGACAGGGTCGACTATGGCTACACCTTC. Translation gives CASSFKKSDRVDYGYTF. This chain uses TRBV7-9 with TRBJ1-2; 7 bases are a match to TRBD1. J gave up 3 bases and V 3 bases, and 13 bases lay outside the gene matches. This CDR3 is 17 amino acids long. Germline CDR1 reads SEHNR; CDR2 reads FQNEAQ (reference sequence).